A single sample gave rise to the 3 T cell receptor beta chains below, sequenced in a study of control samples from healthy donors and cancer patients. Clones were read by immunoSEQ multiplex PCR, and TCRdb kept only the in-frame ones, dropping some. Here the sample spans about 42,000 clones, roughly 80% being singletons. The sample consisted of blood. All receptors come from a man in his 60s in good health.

The DNA for the CDR3 is TGTGCCAGCACGTTCCCCGGGGGAGACACTGAAGCTTTCTTT. It codes for CASTFPGGDTEAFF. The chain recombines TRBV6-6 with TRBJ1-1, with D tentatively TRBD1 (5 bases). V dropped 7 bases and J dropped 3 bases, with 15 bases sitting between them. The CDR3 runs to 14 residues. Looked up from germline, CDR1 is MNHNY and CDR2 is SVGAGI (reference sequence).

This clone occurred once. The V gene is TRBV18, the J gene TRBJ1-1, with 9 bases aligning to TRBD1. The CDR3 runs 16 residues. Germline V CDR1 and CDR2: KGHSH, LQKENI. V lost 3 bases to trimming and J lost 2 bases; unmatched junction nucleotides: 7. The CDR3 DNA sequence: TGTGCCAGCTCACCCTCGGGACAGGGCCTAAACACTGAAGCTTTCTTT. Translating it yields CASSPSGQGLNTEAFF.

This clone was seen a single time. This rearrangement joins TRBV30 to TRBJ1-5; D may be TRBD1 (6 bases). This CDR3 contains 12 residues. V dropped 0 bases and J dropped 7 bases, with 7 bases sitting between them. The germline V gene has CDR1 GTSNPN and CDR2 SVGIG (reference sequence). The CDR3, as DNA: TGTGCCTGGAGTGTACAGGGACAGCCCCAGCATTTT. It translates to CAWSVQGQPQHF.